The clone carrying this TCR beta chain was seen a handful of times. Its target is unknown. This record comes from a study of blood T cells in healthy people across ages. Overall study results and limits: The long-lived group displayed more naive CD4+ cells, plus higher diversity, than the aged donors did. One million T cells yielded diversity estimates that were considered underestimates.

The CDR3 is 15 amino acids. Germline V gene lookup returns CDR1 SGHRS and CDR2 YFSETQ. V dropped 2 bases and J dropped 0 bases, with 9 bases sitting between them. PCR was performed a second time for about 7 to 12 cycles using a sample-barcoded 5' primer and a J-beta primer mix. The template-switch adaptor, which had 12 random nucleotides, put a tag on each cDNA molecule. In TCRdb, the 5' RACE reads were re-called with MiXCR into one record per CDR3 protein. The top ten clones hold 7.9% of a sample with more than 1.4 million distinct CDR3 sequences, 40% to 50% of them seen once. This sequence joins TRBV5-1 and TRBJ2-4, with a weak D call TRBD2 (5 bases). The origin of this receptor is a woman between 18 and 29 years old in good health. Sequencing was done on a sample of blood. As DNA, the CDR3 is TGCGCCAGCAGCTTAGCGGCTTCAGCCAAAAACATTCAGTACTTC. As protein: CASSLAASAKNIQYF.